Listed below are T cell receptor beta chains from one sample, sequenced in a study of cytomegalovirus exposure and HLA in healthy donors. Here immunoSEQ multiplex PCR was the method, and the copy in TCRdb shows in-frame clones only, minus some. This table holds 150,000 to 200,000 clones, 84% found once. The sequencing sample was made of PBMCs. These receptor sequences come from a boy between 2 and 10 years old in good health and CMV-seronegative. Each CDR3 is given with its conserved first and last residue. The order of the fields is V gene, CDR3 length, J gene, CDR3 protein.

TRBV18,15,TRBJ1-1,CASTQNADPNTEAFF
TRBV9,15,TRBJ1-2,CASSATEGAGYGYTF
TRBV6-6,14,TRBJ1-1,CASSYLQGNTEAFF
TRBV7-9,13,TRBJ2-7,CSSSFRSAYEQYF
TRBV27,14,TRBJ2-1,CASSPGSSYNEQFF
TRBV7-9,14,TRBJ1-1,CASSLAGPNTEAFF
TRBV4-1,16,TRBJ2-2,CASSTLAYANTGELFF
TRBV6-5,15,NA,CASSYFSASSYEQYF
TRBV7-9,13,TRBJ1-2,CASSRTGVLGYTF
TRBV5-8,15,NA,CASSLLTSGAYEQYF
TRBV30,16,TRBJ2-5,CAWSPPGLASMETQYF
TRBV28,15,TRBJ2-2,CASSPRLFLTGELFF
TRBV19,15,TRBJ2-3,CASSTGGKGTDTQYF
TRBV2,17,TRBJ2-1,CASSVSGRDNQYNEQFF
TRBV30,14,TRBJ2-3,CAWISGRAGDTQYF
TRBV6-1,14,NA,CASRDGLASYEQYF
TRBV30,15,TRBJ1-4,CAWNLGRWANEKLFF
TRBV5-1,15,TRBJ1-5,CASSQTGVGNQPQHF
TRBV15,15,TRBJ2-3,CATCRDRGHTDTQYF
TRBV28,16,TRBJ2-3,CASSLSVAGGADTQYF
TRBV28,13,TRBJ1-2,CASSLTGFYGYTF
TRBV4-1,21,TRBJ2-1,CASSPTDLGRVPGQPTVGQFF
TRBV2,12,TRBJ2-7,CASSDRTYEQYF
TRBV27,15,TRBJ2-2,CASSLGGPNTGELFF
TRBV6-1,14,TRBJ2-7,CASCGGDRAYEQYF
TRBV15,16,TRBJ1-4,CATQQRGTGGWKGLFF
TRBV19,15,TRBJ2-7,CASRPPGEGGYEQYF
TRBV6-1,12,TRBJ2-7,CASSEARYEQYF
TRBV29-1,13,TRBJ1-3,CSVRTGLGNTIYF
TRBV27,14,TRBJ1-1,CASSLTGGNTEAFF
TRBV28,16,TRBJ2-7,CASSLTSGFFSYEQYF
TRBV4-1,12,TRBJ1-2,CASSQEPDGYTF
TRBV11-2,15,TRBJ2-7,CASSLVPSGSYEQYF
TRBV30,13,NA,CAWSAAVAYEQYF
TRBV6-5,16,TRBJ2-7,CASSYTRLDPPYEQYF
TRBV6-6,11,TRBJ1-2,CASSPGDGYTF
TRBV25-1,16,TRBJ1-5,CASSEDPGSSNQPQHF
TRBV5-4,14,TRBJ2-5,CASSAGQGGETQYF
TRBV2,16,TRBJ1-5,CASSLYSGQSNQPQHF
TRBV7-9,16,TRBJ2-2,CASSLTLAGVPGELFF
TRBV5-1,16,TRBJ1-1,CASSSQTGTANAEAFF
TRBV19,15,TRBJ1-2,CASSTAGRANYGYTF
TRBV6-6,13,TRBJ2-1,CASRSGSYNEQFF
TRBV6-1,12,TRBJ2-7,CASSGETGGIDF
TRBV4-1,13,TRBJ1-4,CASSVSGEEKLFF
TRBV7-2,14,TRBJ1-5,CASSLSRGNQPQHF